A selection of T cell receptor beta chains follows, all from one sample in a study of cytomegalovirus exposure and HLA in healthy donors. The data were produced by immunoSEQ multiplex PCR, yet TCRdb's version contains in-frame clones alone and is incomplete. This sample has 180,000 or so clones; 60% to 80% occur once, and the top ten carry over 11%. Material for sequencing was PBMCs. Receptors were obtained from a man in his forties or fifties in good health and CMV-seropositive. The CDR3 runs from the conserved cysteine through the conserved F or W. Fields, in order: J gene, D gene, V gene, clone size, CDR3 DNA, CDR3 protein. D genes are given only for firm matches. Clone size, where shown, is once, few, many, or a class for clones that have expanded.

>TRBJ1-1|TRBD1|TRBV2|NA
TGTGCCAGCAGTGTACAGGGGGCTAACACTGAAGCTTTCTTT
CASSVQGANTEAFF
>TRBJ2-7|NA|TRBV6-1|once
TGTGCCAGCGGCTTTTTGTACGAGCAGTACTTC
CASGFLYEQYF
>TRBJ2-1|NA|TRBV6-6|NA
TGTGCCAGCAGTTACCGGGGAGTTCGCAATGAGCAGTTCTTC
CASSYRGVRNEQFF
>TRBJ1-2|NA|TRBV2|NA
TGTGCCAGCAGTGCGTGGGCCTATGGCTACACCTTC
CASSAWAYGYTF
>TRBJ2-3|TRBD2|TRBV5-6|NA
TGTGCCAGCAGCTCCTGGGTTAGCGGGGGGCGCACAGATACGCAGTATTTT
CASSSWVSGGRTDTQYF
>TRBJ2-6|TRBD1|TRBV4-1|NA
TGCGCCAGCAGCCAAGTACAGGGGATTATGGCTGGGGCCAACGTCCTGACTTTC
CASSQVQGIMAGANVLTF
>TRBJ1-4|TRBD1|TRBV6-5|NA
TGTGCCAGCAGTAGGACAGGGTTGAATGAAAAACTGTTTTTT
CASSRTGLNEKLFF
>TRBJ2-5|TRBD1|TRBV18|few
TGTGCCAGCTCACTAAGACAGGGCTCCCAGACCCAGTACTTC
CASSLRQGSQTQYF
>TRBJ1-6|NA|TRBV13|NA
TGTGCCAGCAGCTTAGTCGCAGGCTCGAATTCACCCCTCCACTTT
CASSLVAGSNSPLHF
>TRBJ1-3|TRBD1|TRBV28|once
TGTGCCAGCAGTTCCGCCGGGACAGGGATCATAGGAAACACCATATATTTT
CASSSAGTGIIGNTIYF
>TRBJ2-1|TRBD2|TRBV6-5|once
TGTGCCACAGCGGGGGGAAATGAGCAGTTCTTC
CATAGGNEQFF
>TRBJ1-1|TRBD1|TRBV29-1|NA
TGCAGCGTTCGCGCCGGGACAGGGAGATACACTGAAGCTTTCTTT
CSVRAGTGRYTEAFF
>TRBJ1-1|NA|TRBV5-1|NA
TGCGCCAGCAGGTCGGGTGGGAACACTGAAGCTTTCTTT
CASRSGGNTEAFF
>TRBJ2-2|TRBD2|TRBV6-5|NA
TGTGCCACGGTAGCGGGGGCGAACACCGGGGAGCTGTTTTTT
CATVAGANTGELFF
>TRBJ2-2|NA|TRBV7-6|NA
TGTGCCAGCAGCTTATATAGCGGGGAGCTGTTTTTT
CASSLYSGELFF
>TRBJ1-1|NA|TRBV29-1|NA
TGCAGCGTGGGGGACAAAGGGCAAGCTTTCTTT
CSVGDKGQAFF
>TRBJ2-3|TRBD2|TRBV6-6|NA
TGTGCCAGCCGCACCGGGGGGGCCACAGATACGCAGTATTTT
CASRTGGATDTQYF
>TRBJ2-7|NA|TRBV5-6|NA
TGTGCCAGCAGCTTGGCCTCTTTTGGTATCTACGAGCAGTACTTC
CASSLASFGIYEQYF
>TRBJ2-2|NA|TRBV7-8|NA
TGTGCCAGCAGCTTCAGGGGCCTCGGGGAGCTGTTTTTT
CASSFRGLGELFF
>TRBJ1-1|TRBD1|TRBV6-6|NA
TGTGCCAGCAGTTACGGCCAGGGACAGGTGAACACTGAAGCTTTCTTT
CASSYGQGQVNTEAFF
>TRBJ2-1|NA|TRBV15|NA
TGTGCCACCAGCAGTGGGACACCGAGATCCTACAATGAGCAGTTCTTC
CATSSGTPRSYNEQFF
>TRBJ2-2|TRBD1|TRBV6-4|NA
TGTGCCAGCAGTGACCAACAGGGGACCGGGGAGCTGTTTTTT
CASSDQQGTGELFF
>TRBJ1-2|NA|TRBV21-1|NA
TGTGCCAGCAGCAAAGTCTGGGCAGGGGGCTTCTATGGCTACACCTTC
CASSKVWAGGFYGYTF
>TRBJ2-3|TRBD2|TRBV28|NA
TGTGCCAGCACCCCTAGCGGGGGGGCTGAGAAAACAGATACGCAGTATTTT
CASTPSGGAEKTDTQYF
>TRBJ2-7|TRBD2|TRBV14|once
TGTGCCAGCAGCGGCGGGGGGGTTTACGAGCAGTACTTC
CASSGGGVYEQYF
>TRBJ2-4|NA|TRBV19|NA
TGTGCCAGTAGTATTGAAATCGGAAACATTCAGTACTTC
CASSIEIGNIQYF
>TRBJ1-1|NA|TRBV28|NA
TGTGCCAGCAGGAAGACTAGAAACACTGAAGCTTTCTTT
CASRKTRNTEAFF
>TRBJ2-1|NA|TRBV18|NA
TGTGCCAGCTCACCAGCACAGGCCAATGAGCAGTTCTTC
CASSPAQANEQFF
>TRBJ2-7|NA|TRBV6-5|few
TGTGCCAGCAGTTACTCGTGGCGCGGGCCCTACGAGCAGTACTTC
CASSYSWRGPYEQYF
>TRBJ1-2|NA|TRBV28|NA
TGTGCCAGCAGTTTAATCCAGGGTAATGGCTACACCTTC
CASSLIQGNGYTF
>TRBJ2-6|NA|TRBV6-1|NA
TGTGCCAGCAGAACAGGGAGTGGGGCCAACGTCCTGACTTTC
CASRTGSGANVLTF
>TRBJ2-5|TRBD1|TRBV5-6|NA
TGTGCCAGCAGCCAGGGACAGAGGCAAGAGACCCAGTACTTC
CASSQGQRQETQYF
>TRBJ2-5|NA|TRBV11-3|NA
TGTGCCAGCAGCCCCCACAATAACCGACAAGAGACCCAGTACTTC
CASSPHNNRQETQYF
>TRBJ1-1|TRBD1|TRBV28|many
TGTGCCAGCAGATCCGCCCTAGGGACAGGGAACACTGAAGCTTTCTTT
CASRSALGTGNTEAFF
>TRBJ2-3|NA|TRBV9|NA
TGTGCCAGTTCTAGATCAGATACGCAGTATTTT
CASSRSDTQYF
>TRBJ2-1|TRBD1|TRBV9|medium-sized
TGTGCCAGCAGCGTATCGACCGGGACAGGGCAAAATGAGCAGTTCTTC
CASSVSTGTGQNEQFF
>TRBJ1-5|TRBD1|TRBV27|NA
TGTGCCAGCAGTCAGCGGACAGGGCCTACAAATCAGCCCCAGCATTTT
CASSQRTGPTNQPQHF
>TRBJ2-6|NA|TRBV2|NA
TGTGCCAGCACTGTCAGGGGAGCAACTGGGGCCAACGTCCTGACTTTC
CASTVRGATGANVLTF
>TRBJ2-2|NA|TRBV6-1|once
TGTGCCAGCAGTGAAGGTCTAGACACCGGGGAGCTGTTTTTT
CASSEGLDTGELFF
>TRBJ1-1|NA|TRBV5-1|few
TGCGCCAGCAGCTTGGAAGTCGCGTCCACTGAAGCTTTCTTT
CASSLEVASTEAFF
>TRBJ1-2|NA|TRBV4-3|NA
TGCGCCAGCAGCCAAGTGGGTCGGGATGGCTATGGCTACACCTTC
CASSQVGRDGYGYTF
>TRBJ2-5|TRBD2|TRBV18|NA
TGTGCCAGCTCACCGGTGCTAGCGGGGGGCTCCCAAGAGACCCAGTACTTC
CASSPVLAGGSQETQYF
>TRBJ1-2|NA|TRBV6-1|NA
TGTGCCAGCAGTGAAGCGAGGAAAACCTTCTATGGCTACACCTTC
CASSEARKTFYGYTF
>TRBJ2-1|NA|TRBV5-6|NA
TGTGCCAGCAGCTTGGCGGCCGCTAGCTCCTACAATGAGCAGTTCTTC
CASSLAAASSYNEQFF
>TRBJ2-1|NA|TRBV5-6|NA
TGTGCCAGCAGCTTGGGGACTTTAAATGAGCAGTTCTTC
CASSLGTLNEQFF
>TRBJ2-3|TRBD2|TRBV18|NA
TGTGCCAGCTCACCACCAATAGCGGGGCCCCGCACAGATACGCAGTATTTT
CASSPPIAGPRTDTQYF
>TRBJ2-3|TRBD2|TRBV5-4|NA
TGTGCCAGCAGCTTGGATAGCGGGGGGGCAGATACGCAGTATTTT
CASSLDSGGADTQYF
>TRBJ2-2|TRBD1|TRBV27|NA
TGTGCCAGCAGTCTTATCAACCCCGGGACAGGGGACACCGGGGAGCTGTTTTTT
CASSLINPGTGDTGELFF
>TRBJ1-2|NA|TRBV28|NA
TGTGCCAGCAGCCAAGCGATCAGTAGATATGGCTACACCTTC
CASSQAISRYGYTF
>TRBJ2-7|TRBD2|TRBV6-1|NA
TGTGCCAGCAGTGAAGAGACTAGCGGGGAATCCTACGAGCAGTACTTC
CASSEETSGESYEQYF
>TRBJ1-2|TRBD1|TRBV5-1|NA
TGCGCCAGTACAAGATTGGCGACAGGGGTGGATGGCTACACCTTC
CASTRLATGVDGYTF
>TRBJ1-1|NA|TRBV11-2|once
TGTGCCAGCAGCTTAGAGAGGGTAGGGGGCACTGAAGCTTTCTTT
CASSLERVGGTEAFF
>TRBJ1-4|NA|TRBV4-3|NA
TGCGCCAGCAGCCAAGATCTTGAAAAACTGTTTTTT
CASSQDLEKLFF
>TRBJ1-2|NA|TRBV27|NA
TGTGCCAGCAGTTTATATCCAGGGGCCCATGGCTACACCTTC
CASSLYPGAHGYTF
>TRBJ2-7|TRBD1|TRBV30|NA
TGTGCCTGGAGCCCGGGACAGGGGGACTACGAGCAGTACTTC
CAWSPGQGDYEQYF